The T cell receptor beta chain under discussion was sequenced for a study of T-cell memory formation after mild COVID-19. In this sample, this clonotype turned up a few times. The antigen is not known. Overall study results and limits: Contracting clones from day 15 to 85 showed balanced CD4/CD8; later expanders favored CD4+. Most CD4+ clones that shrank were in CM and EM, while CD8+ ones turned up in EMRA. Some clones that responded were present in memory (sampled pre-infection), which suggests cross-reactive memory joined.

Each CDR3 protein is one row after TCRdb ran MiXCR on the 5' RACE reads. The sample contains roughly 250,000 distinct CDR3 sequences, about a sixth of which appear only once. Germline lookup yields CDR1 SQVTM and CDR2 ANQGSEA. The CDR3 contains 14 residues. V was clipped by 4 bases and J by 4 bases, with 15 bases between them. The sequence was collected from a man younger than 35 who had mild COVID-19 (a few samples of this study predate the infection). Cell type and time point are not known. The chain uses TRBV29-1 and TRBJ2-3; a possible D gene is TRBD1 (5 bases). Sequenced input: PBMCs or a T cell subset sorted from them (not recorded which). The CDR3 spells CSVGEDRDPDTQYF. DNA for the CDR3: TGCAGCGTTGGAGAAGACAGAGACCCAGATACGCAGTATTTT.